Following are 6 T cell receptor beta chains from one sample sequenced in a study of beta chain features in type 1 diabetes. The antigens these receptors bind are not known. The authors reverse transcribed all of the isolated RNA, so sequencing captured expressed TCRB transcripts. Sequencing was performed with immunoSEQ multiplex PCR; in TCRdb, only in-frame clones are kept and a portion is missing. The sample lists 23,000 or so clones; around 63% were seen once. Notes on the study in general: Shorter TCRB CDR3s, moderately but significantly so, marked every one of the four CD4+ subsets in Type 1 diabetes patients.

Sequencing was carried out using Tregs from blood. Receptors originate from a man younger than 35 with type 1 diabetes.

This rearrangement joins TRBV23-1 to TRBJ1-5; 7 positions match TRBD1. TRBV23-1 counts as an open reading frame of uncertain function. The CDR3 covers 14 residues. V shed 6 bases and J 0 bases; nucleotides not matched to a gene: 2. The CDR3 nucleotides read TGCGCCAGCAGAGGGACAGATAGCAATCAGCCCCAGCATTTT. It codes for CASRGTDSNQPQHF.

The sample holds a few counts of this clone. V usage is TRBV5-1 and J usage is TRBJ2-3, with TRBD1 as a possible D gene (6 bases). This CDR3 contains 16 residues. The V end lost 4 bases, the J end lost 5 bases, and 20 bases lay between the germline ends. Germline CDR1 is SGHRS and CDR2 is YFSETQ. CDR3 sequence reads: CASSLNRASDLDTQYF. The CDR3 region has the DNA TGCGCCAGCAGCCTGAACAGGGCGTCCGATTTAGATACGCAGTATTTT.

The rearrangement joins TRBV7-2 to TRBJ1-3; D is uncertain. Trimming cost V 2 bases and J 3 bases, with 14 bases left between them. Germline V CDR1 and CDR2: SGHTA, FQGNSA. This CDR3 spans 16 amino acids. As DNA, the CDR3 is TGTGCCAGCAGCTTACGGAATCCGGGAGGTGGAAACACCATATATTTT. Its protein is CASSLRNPGGGNTIYF.

The V call is TRBV6-1, the J call TRBJ2-5; D is unresolved. CDR1 and CDR2 from the germline V gene are MNHNS and SASEGT. Trimming pared 6 bases from V and 7 bases from J, leaving 12 bases between. This CDR3 has 12 amino acids. CDR3 in amino acids: CASSQTLPTQYF. CDR3 DNA: TGTGCCAGCAGCCAGACACTCCCGACCCAGTACTTC.

The CDR3 nucleotides read TGTGCCAGCAGCATTCCGGGACAGGGTAGCTATGGCTACACCTTC. Its protein product is CASSIPGQGSYGYTF. The chain has TRBV7-9 and TRBJ1-2; 9 bases line up with TRBD1. Per the germline V gene, CDR1 is SEHNR and CDR2 is FQNEAQ (reference sequence). There are 15 residues in the CDR3. The V gene end was trimmed by 5 bases and the J gene end by 4 bases; junction bases not matched to a gene: 8.

V and J are TRBV2 and TRBJ1-6; D might be TRBD1 (6 bases). In germline, CDR1 is SNHLY, CDR2 FYNNEI. CDR3 length equals 15 residues. The germline V and J ends were trimmed by 6 bases and 6 bases, with 15 bases remaining between them. Here the CDR3 DNA reads TGTGCCAGCAGCCACGACAGGACGTCTAATTCACCCCTCCACTTT. This gives the protein CASSHDRTSNSPLHF.